Listed below are T cell receptor beta chains from one sample, sequenced in a study of cytomegalovirus exposure and HLA in healthy donors. The repertoire was sequenced with immunoSEQ multiplex PCR; TCRdb's copy has only in-frame clones and lacks some. The sample yields some 140,000 clones, roughly 77% seen once. Sequenced: PBMCs. The receptor set was obtained from a man aged 30-40 years in good health. CDR3s include the opening cysteine and the closing phenylalanine or tryptophan. D genes are given only for firm matches. The listing skips clone size in some rows; elsewhere it reads once, few, many or a size class.

abundance: .
j_gene: TRBJ2-2
v_gene: TRBV5-4
d_gene: .
CDR3nt: TGTGCCAGCAGCATCCTACTCACCGGGGAGCTGTTTTTT
CDR3aa: CASSILLTGELFF

abundance: .
j_gene: TRBJ2-3
v_gene: TRBV5-1
d_gene: .
CDR3nt: TGCGCCAGCAGCTTGGTGATGCGCGGGTCTAGCACAGATACGCAGTATTTT
CDR3aa: CASSLVMRGSSTDTQYF

abundance: .
j_gene: TRBJ2-1
v_gene: TRBV5-3
d_gene: TRBD2
CDR3nt: TGTGCCAGAAGCTTGGGGGGACTAACCACAATCAATGAGCAGTTCTTC
CDR3aa: CARSLGGLTTINEQFF

abundance: few
j_gene: TRBJ2-1
v_gene: TRBV9
d_gene: TRBD1
CDR3nt: TGTGCCAGCAGCACCACCGGGACAGGGACCCGATTTTTCTACAATGAGCAGTTCTTC
CDR3aa: CASSTTGTGTRFFYNEQFF

abundance: .
j_gene: TRBJ1-2
v_gene: TRBV27
d_gene: .
CDR3nt: TGTGCCAGCAGGGCGGGGACGGGGTACTATGGCTACACCTTC
CDR3aa: CASRAGTGYYGYTF

abundance: .
j_gene: TRBJ1-5
v_gene: TRBV27
d_gene: TRBD1
CDR3nt: TGTGCCAGCAGGGACAGGGCGGGTCAGCCCCAGCATTTT
CDR3aa: CASRDRAGQPQHF

abundance: .
j_gene: TRBJ2-5
v_gene: TRBV5-1
d_gene: .
CDR3nt: TGCGCCAGCAGCTTATTAGGGACTTCGGGGGAGACCCAGTACTTC
CDR3aa: CASSLLGTSGETQYF

abundance: .
j_gene: TRBJ2-7
v_gene: TRBV7-9
d_gene: .
CDR3nt: TGTTCCAGCAGCGTCGTTAACTACGAGCAGTACTTC
CDR3aa: CSSSVVNYEQYF

abundance: .
j_gene: TRBJ1-1
v_gene: TRBV2
d_gene: TRBD1
CDR3nt: TGTGCCAGCGCTCCGACAGGGTGGACTGAAGCTTTCTTT
CDR3aa: CASAPTGWTEAFF

abundance: .
j_gene: TRBJ2-7
v_gene: TRBV11-3
d_gene: TRBD2
CDR3nt: TGTGCCAGCAGCCCCGAGCCTAGCGGCTACGAGCAGTACTTC
CDR3aa: CASSPEPSGYEQYF

abundance: once
j_gene: TRBJ2-7
v_gene: TRBV9
d_gene: TRBD1
CDR3nt: TGTGCCAGCAGCGCAGGGGGCTCGTCCTACGAGCAGTACTTC
CDR3aa: CASSAGGSSYEQYF

abundance: .
j_gene: TRBJ2-1
v_gene: TRBV5-1
d_gene: .
CDR3nt: TGCGCCAGCAGCTTCACAGGGCATGAGCAGTTCTTC
CDR3aa: CASSFTGHEQFF

abundance: few
j_gene: TRBJ2-7
v_gene: TRBV5-1
d_gene: TRBD1
CDR3nt: TGCGCCAGCAGCTTATCGGGACAGGGCTACGAGCAGTACTTC
CDR3aa: CASSLSGQGYEQYF

abundance: .
j_gene: TRBJ2-1
v_gene: TRBV7-6
d_gene: .
CDR3nt: TGTGCCAGCAGCTTAGATATGGGGCGCTGGCAGTTCTTC
CDR3aa: CASSLDMGRWQFF

abundance: .
j_gene: TRBJ2-1
v_gene: TRBV4-3
d_gene: TRBD2
CDR3nt: TGCGCCAGCAGCCAAGATCTTGCGGGGGGCGATGAGCAGTTCTTC
CDR3aa: CASSQDLAGGDEQFF

abundance: .
j_gene: TRBJ2-7
v_gene: TRBV5-6
d_gene: .
CDR3nt: TGTGCCAGCAGCCTCGCCGCAGTCTTGGAGCAGTACTTC
CDR3aa: CASSLAAVLEQYF

abundance: .
j_gene: TRBJ2-7
v_gene: TRBV19
d_gene: .
CDR3nt: TGTGCCACCACTATTTCCTACGAGCAGTACTTC
CDR3aa: CATTISYEQYF

abundance: .
j_gene: TRBJ2-1
v_gene: TRBV19
d_gene: .
CDR3nt: TGTGCCAGTTCCCGATTGCCGACCGGGACAAATGAGCAGTTCTTC
CDR3aa: CASSRLPTGTNEQFF

abundance: .
j_gene: TRBJ2-1
v_gene: TRBV11-3
d_gene: .
CDR3nt: TGTGCCAGCAGCAGACCCGTGAGGGCGGGTGATGAGCAGTTCTTC
CDR3aa: CASSRPVRAGDEQFF